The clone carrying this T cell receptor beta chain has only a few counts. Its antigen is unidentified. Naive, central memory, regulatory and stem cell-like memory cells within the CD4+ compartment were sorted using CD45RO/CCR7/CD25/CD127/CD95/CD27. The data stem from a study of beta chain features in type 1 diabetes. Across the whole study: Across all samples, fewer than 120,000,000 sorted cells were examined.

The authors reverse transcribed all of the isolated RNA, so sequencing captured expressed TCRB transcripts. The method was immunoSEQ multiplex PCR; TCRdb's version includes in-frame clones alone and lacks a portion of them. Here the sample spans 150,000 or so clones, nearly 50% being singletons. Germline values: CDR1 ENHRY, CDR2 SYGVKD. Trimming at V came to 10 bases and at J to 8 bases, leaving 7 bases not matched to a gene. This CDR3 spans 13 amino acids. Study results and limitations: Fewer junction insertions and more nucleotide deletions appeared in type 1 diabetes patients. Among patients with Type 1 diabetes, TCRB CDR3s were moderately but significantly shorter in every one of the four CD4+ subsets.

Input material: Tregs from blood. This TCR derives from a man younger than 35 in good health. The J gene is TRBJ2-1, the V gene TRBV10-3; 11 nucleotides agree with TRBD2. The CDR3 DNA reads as TGTGCCACACTAGCGGGGGACCGCGATGAGCAGTTCTTC. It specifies CATLAGDRDEQFF.